Shown below are 10 T cell receptor beta chains from a single sample sequenced in a study of HIV-infected patients and healthy controls. cDNA was made from about 480 ng RNA using alpha and beta constant primers. Alpha and beta chain libraries were made separately by chain-specific third strand synthesis with multiplexing indices. TCRdb re-called the 5' RACE reads through MiXCR, storing one row per CDR3 protein. The table lists about 5,500 distinct CDR3 sequences, roughly 8.2% of them singletons. No cell fractionation was done, so the repertoire covers all unsorted peripheral blood T cells. The sample consisted of blood, taken before antiretroviral therapy. These receptors all come from an adult with HIV infection.

This chain links TRBV6-1 with TRBJ2-7; a weak D match, TRBD2 (6 bases). Germline V gene data show CDR1 as MNHNS and CDR2 as SASEGT. The CDR3 totals 15 residues. Trimming removed 1 base from V and 3 bases from J, with 13 bases in between. In nucleotides, the CDR3 is TGTGCCAGCAGTGAAGATATGGGGGGAATCTACGAGCAGTACGTC. Protein sequence: CASSEDMGGIYEQYV.

The sample holds many counts of this clonotype. The CDR3 DNA sequence: TGTGCCAGCAGTACCGGGTCTAACACTGAAGCTTTCTTT. This codes for CASSTGSNTEAFF. The chain joins TRBV7-2 to TRBJ1-1; D is unclear. V lost 6 bases, J lost 2 bases, and 10 bases lay in between. The CDR3 has 13 residues. The germline V gene has CDR1 SGHTA and CDR2 FQGNSA. The variable domain in full, completed from reference TRBV7-2 and TRBJ1-1, reads GAGVSQSPSNKVTEKGKDVELRCDPISGHTALYWYRQSLGQGLEFLIYFQGNSAPDKSGLPSDRFSAERTGGSVSTLTIQRTQQEDSAVYLCASSTGSNTEAFFGQGTRLTVV.

By share of the sample, this clonotype is medium-sized. This chain links TRBV5-1 with TRBJ1-2; 7 bases match TRBD1. CDR3 length equals 16 residues. The junction had 13 bases not matched to a gene; V was cut back by 4 bases and J by 4 bases. The germline V gene encodes CDR1 SGHRS and CDR2 YFSETQ. The CDR3 loop reads CASSRDSKKQSYGYTF. In DNA, the CDR3 is TGCGCCAGCAGCCGGGACAGTAAAAAGCAATCCTATGGCTACACCTTC.

This clonotype was seen repeatedly, ten times or more. J is TRBJ2-1 and V is TRBV19, with D perhaps TRBD1 (5 bases). The V end was cut by 1 base, the J end by 5 bases, with 12 bases between. This CDR3 has 15 amino acids. Germline CDR1 LNHDA, CDR2 SQIVND (reference sequence). The CDR3 DNA follows: TGTGCCAGTAGTATAGGCTCTGGGGCGCACAATGAGCAGTTCTTC. Translating it yields CASSIGSGAHNEQFF. Full variable domain (rest looked up from reference TRBV19 and TRBJ2-1): DGGITQSPKYLFRKEGQNVTLSCEQNLNHDAMYWYRQDPGQGLRLIYYSQIVNDFQKGDIAEGYSVSREKKESFPLTVTSAQKNPTAFYLCASSIGSGAHNEQFFGPGTRLTVL.

By share, this clonotype counts as medium-sized. The CDR3 DNA reads TGCAGTGCGACTTCTGATCGGGACTGGTCCTACAATGAGCAGTTCTTC. Its protein is CSATSDRDWSYNEQFF. The chain carries TRBV20-1 and TRBJ2-1; possibly TRBD2 for D (6 bases). Trimming removed 6 bases from V and 1 base from J, with 19 bases in between. The CDR3 extends over 16 amino acids. The V gene's germline CDR1 is DFQATT and CDR2 SNEGSKA (reference sequence).

This clonotype ranks as medium-sized. The rearrangement joins TRBV6-2 or TRBV6-3 to TRBJ2-7; D unresolved. The V gene's germline CDR1 is MNHEY and CDR2 SVGEGT. The CDR3 sequence is 13 residues long. Trimming stripped 4 bases from V and 3 bases from J, with 10 bases between. CDR3 protein: CASSWVAHYEQYF. In DNA form, the CDR3 reads TGTGCCAGCAGTTGGGTCGCCCACTACGAGCAGTACTTC.

This clonotype qualifies as medium-sized. V is TRBV24-1 and J is TRBJ2-3; D might be TRBD1 (6 bases). Germline loops: CDR1 KGHDR, CDR2 SFDVKD. CDR3 length: 17 amino acids. V lost 5 bases, J lost 4 bases, and 21 bases lay in between. The CDR3 bases are TGTGCCACCAGTGTACTACTACGAGGCGGACAGCCAGATACGCAGTATTTT. Protein: CATSVLLRGGQPDTQYF.

This clonotype is medium-sized within its sample. The chain employs TRBV9 and TRBJ2-1; 7 bases map to TRBD2. From germline, CDR1 is SGDLS and CDR2 YYNGEE. V shed 0 bases, J shed 9 bases, and the junction held 6 bases outside the gene matches. The CDR3 has 14 residues. Written as DNA, the CDR3 is TGTGCCAGCAGCGTAGTGTTAGGGGAGGGTGAGCAGTTCTTC. Translation: CASSVVLGEGEQFF.

Ten or more counts support this clonotype. The rearrangement uses TRBV7-9 and TRBJ2-3; D remains ambiguous. Per the germline V gene, CDR1 is SEHNR and CDR2 is FQNEAQ (reference sequence). The V gene lost 9 bases and the J gene lost 1 base, with 11 bases spanning the gap. There are 13 residues in the CDR3. CDR3 protein: CASGVPGTDTQYF. The CDR3 DNA is TGTGCCAGTGGGGTTCCTGGCACAGATACGCAGTATTTT.

This clonotype came up many times. The chain carries TRBV5-1 and TRBJ2-1; the match to TRBD2 covers 13 bases. From germline, CDR1 is SGHRS and CDR2 YFSETQ. With 5 bases clipped from V and 1 base from J, the junction kept 3 bases outside the gene matches. The CDR3 totals 16 residues. For the CDR3, the DNA is TGCGCCAGCAGACCGACTAGCGGGAGGTCCTACAATGAGCAGTTCTTC. Its protein product is CASRPTSGRSYNEQFF.